These 31 T cell receptor beta chains originate from one sample sequenced in a study of OX40 agonist ivuxolimab in advanced cancers. Library preparation was by the immunoSEQ multiplex PCR assay. In TCRdb, the immuneACCESS table is reduced to in-frame sequences with V and J assigned. These tables do not hold every clone; where another copy was compared, an unresolved V gene accounts for under half, and the others remain unexplained. The sample table records 15,000 to 20,000 clones; 84% of these occur just once. Jointly, the top ten make up 35% to 50% of the sample. The sample consisted of CD4+ or CD8+ T cells sorted from blood, taken in a trial of the OX40 agonist ivuxolimab. The receptor set was obtained from an adult with an advanced solid tumor such as melanoma, head and neck, liver or kidney cancer.

The V gene is TRBV9, the J gene TRBJ1-1; TRBD1 might be the D (5 bases). V was trimmed by 3 bases and J by 6 bases, leaving 12 bases between them. The CDR3 loop spans 13 amino acids. Germline V lookup: CDR1 SGDLS, CDR2 YYNGEE. CDR3 residues: CASSAPPGAEAFF. For the CDR3, the DNA is TGTGCCAGCAGCGCCCCCCCGGGGGCTGAAGCTTTCTTT. Complete variable domain (other parts from reference TRBV9 and TRBJ1-1): DSGVTQTPKHLITATGQRVTLRCSPRSGDLSVYWYQQSLDQGLQFLIQYYNGEERAKGNILERFSAQQFPDLHSELNLSSLELGDSALYFCASSAPPGAEAFFGQGTRLTVV.

CDR3 region: CASSFQPGTPYEQYF. CDR3 bases: TGTGCCAGCAGCTTTCAACCCGGTACCCCCTACGAGCAGTACTTC. The V and J genes are TRBV7-6 and TRBJ2-7; D unclear. V dropped 3 bases and J dropped 2 bases, with 14 bases sitting between them. From germline, CDR1 is SGHVS and CDR2 FNYEAQ. This CDR3 contains 15 residues.

The rearrangement links TRBV7-6 to TRBJ2-7; 7 bases agree with TRBD1. The V gene end was trimmed by 1 base and the J gene end by 0 bases; junction bases not matched to a gene: 9. Germline V CDR1 and CDR2: SGHVS, FNYEAQ. This CDR3 comprises 17 residues. The CDR3 region has the DNA TGTGCCAGCAGCTTAGATTGGCCAGGGGGAAGCTCCTACGAGCAGTACTTC. Translation gives CASSLDWPGGSSYEQYF.

The table lists this clone with a count of one. The V and J genes are TRBV5-6 and TRBJ1-5; TRBD1 might be the D (5 bases). The germline CDR1 and CDR2 sequences are SGHDT and YYEEEE. The CDR3 extends over 18 amino acids. Trimming left V 3 bases short and J 2 bases short, with 21 bases between. CDR3 nucleotide sequence: TGTGCCAGCAGCTCCGGAAGGGGATGGGGCGACGGCAATCAGCCCCAGCATTTT. It translates to CASSSGRGWGDGNQPQHF.

The rearrangement joins TRBV9 to TRBJ2-3; weak D call: TRBD1 (5 bases). V was cut by 2 bases and J by 0 bases, with 19 bases left in between. The germline CDR1 and CDR2 sequences are SGDLS and YYNGEE. The CDR3 consists of 18 residues. The CDR3 here is CASSVSTRETASTDTQYF. The CDR3 DNA reads TGTGCCAGCAGCGTCAGTACGAGAGAGACAGCTAGCACAGATACGCAGTATTTT.

This chain links TRBV6-1 with TRBJ1-1; D gene uncertain. Germline V gene sequence: CDR1 MNHNS, CDR2 SASEGT. This CDR3 is built from 13 residues. The ends were cut back, 6 bases at V and 0 bases at J, with 8 bases in the middle. Written as DNA, the CDR3 is TGTGCCAGCAGGAGACTTATGAACACTGAAGCTTTCTTT. This codes for CASRRLMNTEAFF.

The V and J genes are TRBV10-3 and TRBJ2-5; TRBD2 matches at 12 bases. Germline lookup yields CDR1 ENHRY and CDR2 SYGVKD. Trimming removed 4 bases from V and 5 bases from J; junction bases left unmatched: 5. This CDR3 comprises 15 residues. CDR3 sequence: CAISVTGTSGETQYF. CDR3 nucleotides: TGTGCCATCAGTGTGACCGGGACTAGCGGGGAGACCCAGTACTTC.

The CDR3 sequence is CASSPSTSGVYEQYF. Here the CDR3 DNA reads TGCGCCAGCAGCCCCTCGACTAGCGGGGTGTACGAGCAGTACTTC. V usage is TRBV4-3 and J usage is TRBJ2-7, with TRBD2 matching over 11 bases. Germline V gene data show CDR1 as LGHNA and CDR2 as YSLEER. J gave up 4 bases and V 4 bases, and 6 bases lay outside the gene matches. The CDR3 length is 15 residues.

V gene TRBV5-4 combines with J gene TRBJ1-6; 7 bases match TRBD1. The V gene's germline CDR1 is SGHNT and CDR2 YYREEE (reference sequence). This CDR3 has 17 amino acids. Trimming cost V 0 bases and J 8 bases; bases outside gene matches: 11. The CDR3 protein is CASSLGGQPIRDSPLHF. As DNA, the CDR3 is TGTGCCAGCAGCTTGGGGGGACAGCCCATTAGGGATTCACCCCTCCACTTT. Variable domain in full (rest from reference TRBV5-4 and TRBJ1-6): ETGVTQSPTHLIKTRGQQVTLRCSSQSGHNTVSWYQQALGQGPQFIFQYYREEENGRGNFPPRFSGLQFPNYSSELNVNALELDDSALYLCASSLGGQPIRDSPLHFGNGTRLTVT.

This chain links TRBV28 with TRBJ2-5, with TRBD1 identical over 7 bases. Germline assignment: CDR1 MDHEN and CDR2 SYDVKM. V was clipped by 3 bases and J by 4 bases; unmatched bases: 8. The CDR3 consists of 15 residues. CDR3 amino acids: CASSFEGASGETQYF. CDR3 coding DNA: TGTGCCAGCAGTTTCGAGGGGGCGAGTGGAGAGACCCAGTACTTC.

The chain carries TRBV6-6 and TRBJ1-2; D is undetermined. The CDR3 has 11 amino acids. The germline V gene has CDR1 MNHNY and CDR2 SVGAGI (reference sequence). Trimming removed 7 bases at V and 8 bases at J, with 11 bases between. CDR3 sequence: CASMWFEGYTF. DNA of the CDR3: TGTGCCAGCATGTGGTTTGAGGGCTACACCTTC.

The chain is built from TRBV13 and TRBJ2-3; TRBD1 aligns across 8 bases. CDR3 length: 14 residues. The V gene's germline CDR1 is PRHDT and CDR2 FYEKMQ (reference sequence). J gave up 1 base and V 9 bases, and 6 bases lay outside the gene matches. CDR3 sequence: CASLDRGGTDTQYF. The CDR3 DNA reads as TGTGCCAGTCTCGACAGGGGTGGCACAGATACGCAGTATTTT.

The sample holds a few counts of this clone. J is TRBJ1-5 and V is TRBV18; D call uncertain. This CDR3 contains 14 residues. Per germline, CDR1 KGHSH and CDR2 LQKENI. V was shortened by 2 bases and J by 6 bases, with 11 bases between the two germline ends. As DNA, the CDR3 is TGTGCCAGCTCACCAGAAACGGTCGGTCAGCCCCAGCATTTT. The encoded protein is CASSPETVGQPQHF. The full variable domain, completed using reference TRBV18 and TRBJ1-5, is NAGVMQNPRHLVRRRGQEARLRCSPMKGHSHVYWYRQLPEEGLKFMVYLQKENIIDESGMPKERFSAEFPKEGPSILRIQQVVRGDSAAYFCASSPETVGQPQHFGDGTRLSIL.

The chain has TRBV6-4 and TRBJ2-3; 9 bases line up with TRBD2. Germline V gene sequence: CDR1 MRHNA, CDR2 SNTAGT. There are 16 residues in the CDR3. The V segment lost 3 bases and the J segment 4 bases; nucleotides outside the gene matches: 8. The CDR3 bases are TGTGCCAGCAGTGAGTCGTCTAGCGGGGCCCCAGATACGCAGTATTTT. This gives the protein CASSESSSGAPDTQYF.

This chain links TRBV27 with TRBJ1-1; no firm D call. CDR1 is MNHEY, CDR2 SMNVEV, per germline (reference sequence). The CDR3 sequence is 14 residues long. Trimming removed 6 bases at V and 4 bases at J, with 15 bases between. CDR3 sequence: CASSNLDVGTEAFF. In DNA form, the CDR3 reads TGTGCCAGCAGCAACCTAGATGTTGGCACTGAAGCTTTCTTT.

This rearrangement joins TRBV29-1 to TRBJ1-2; 11 nucleotides align to TRBD1. The V and J ends lost 0 bases and 4 bases, in that order; junction bases with no gene match: 7. The germline V gene has CDR1 SQVTM and CDR2 ANQGSEA. The CDR3 contains 16 residues. As DNA, the CDR3 is TGCAGCGTTGAAGATCTATCCGGGACAGGGGGCTATGGCTACACCTTC. Protein sequence: CSVEDLSGTGGYGYTF.

The chain links TRBV19 to TRBJ2-5, with 7 nucleotides matching TRBD1. The CDR3 has 15 residues. Germline CDR1 is LNHDA and CDR2 is SQIVND (reference sequence). V dropped 5 bases and J dropped 3; count of bases not matched to a gene: 9. CDR3 in DNA: TGTGCCAGTAGTTCCCTCTCCACAGGGGAAGAGACCCAGTACTTC. Translation gives CASSSLSTGEETQYF.

This sequence joins TRBV7-9 and TRBJ2-7, with 7 positions matching TRBD2. The V gene end was trimmed by 5 bases and the J gene end by 7 bases; junction bases not matched to a gene: 11. The germline CDR1 and CDR2 sequences are SEHNR and FQNEAQ (reference sequence). The length of the CDR3 is 14 residues. The CDR3 reads CASSPREGLGEQYF. The CDR3 nucleotides read TGTGCCAGCAGCCCCAGGGAGGGGCTTGGAGAGCAGTACTTC.

The chain carries TRBV5-1 and TRBJ2-3; 7 positions match TRBD1. Per the germline V gene, CDR1 is SGHRS and CDR2 is YFSETQ. This CDR3 is 14 amino acids long. Germline trimming cut 3 bases from V and 4 bases from J; bases unmatched to any gene: 5. Written as DNA, the CDR3 is TGCGCCAGCAGCTACAGACAGGGCGCAGATACGCAGTATTTT. It specifies CASSYRQGADTQYF.

The chain links TRBV10-3 to TRBJ2-7; D uncertain. Germline V gene sequence: CDR1 ENHRY, CDR2 SYGVKD. The CDR3 has 12 amino acids. Trimming left V 3 bases short and J 3 bases short, with 6 bases between. The CDR3 region has the DNA TGTGCCATCAGTGACGTCGGCTACGAGCAGTACTTC. As protein: CAISDVGYEQYF.

This sequence joins TRBV29-1 and TRBJ2-3; D gene unclear. Germline V gene sequence: CDR1 SQVTM, CDR2 ANQGSEA. V lost 7 bases to trimming and J lost 10 bases, with 15 bases between them. The CDR3 covers 11 residues. The CDR3 spells CSAAIGLAQYF. The CDR3 region has the DNA TGCAGCGCCGCTATAGGATTAGCGCAGTATTTT.

The chain couples TRBV29-1 to TRBJ1-1; no firm D call. The CDR3 runs to 11 residues. Trimming left V 5 bases short and J 3 bases short, with 7 bases between. Germline V gene sequence: CDR1 SQVTM, CDR2 ANQGSEA. The CDR3 DNA reads TGCAGCGTTAAGGGATACACTGAAGCTTTCTTT. The encoded protein is CSVKGYTEAFF. The full variable domain, rest sourced from reference TRBV29-1 and TRBJ1-1, is SAVISQKPSRDICQRGTSLTIQCQVDSQVTMMFWYRQQPGQSLTLIATANQGSEATYESGFVIDKFPISRPNLTFSTLTVSNMSPEDSSIYLCSVKGYTEAFFGQGTRLTVV.

V gene TRBV5-6 combines with J gene TRBJ1-2; unclear D gene. Germline V gene data show CDR1 as SGHDT and CDR2 as YYEEEE. The CDR3 sequence is 14 residues long. Trimming took off 1 base at V and 8 bases at J, with 15 bases between the two ends. The CDR3 nucleotides read TGTGCCAGCAGCTTGTCGCGCTCCCTTGACGGCTACACCTTC. This sequence encodes CASSLSRSLDGYTF.

The chain has TRBV28 and TRBJ1-3; 8 bases line up with TRBD1. Germline trimming cut 6 bases from V and 2 bases from J; bases unmatched to any gene: 3. There are 14 residues in the CDR3. CDR1 is MDHEN and CDR2 is SYDVKM in the germline V gene. The CDR3 nucleotides read TGTGCCAGCAGCTGGGGACAGGCTGGAAACACCATATATTTT. Protein product: CASSWGQAGNTIYF.

This clone was seen more than once but under ten times. The gene calls are TRBV11-1 and TRBJ1-6, with TRBD1 as a possible D gene (5 bases). Trimming left V 0 bases short and J 7 bases short, with 7 bases between. This CDR3 has 14 amino acids. CDR1 and CDR2 (germline): SGHAT, FQDESV (reference sequence). As DNA, the CDR3 is TGTGCCAGCAGCTTAGCGCGGGACAATTCACCCCTCCACTTT. This codes for CASSLARDNSPLHF.

Comments on this clone: A read error may account for a junction end that differs from germline. The chain employs TRBV4-1 and TRBJ1-1; 7 bases fit TRBD1. CDR1 MGHRA and CDR2 YSYEKL come from the germline V gene. CDR3 size: 15 residues. The CDR3: CASSMIGGQDTEAFF. CDR3 bases: TGTGCCAGCAGCATGATAGGCGGACAGGACACTGAAGCTTTCTTT.

This clone was observed once. V usage is TRBV5-4 and J usage is TRBJ2-7, with D maybe TRBD1 (5 bases). CDR1 and CDR2 from the germline V gene are SGHNT and YYREEE (reference sequence). The CDR3 totals 13 residues. Trimming removed 4 bases from V and 2 bases from J, with 10 bases in between. The CDR3 loop reads CASSPTATYEQYF. For the CDR3, the DNA is TGTGCCAGCAGCCCGACAGCTACCTACGAGCAGTACTTC.

The chain carries TRBV7-8 and TRBJ2-5, with a weak D call TRBD2 (7 bases). The germline V gene encodes CDR1 SGHVS and CDR2 FQNEAQ. V was cut by 6 bases and J by 5 bases, with 19 bases left in between. The CDR3 is 15 residues long. CDR3 DNA sequence: TGTGCCAGCAGTTTACCCCGGGGGGCAGGGGAGACCCAGTACTTC. Translating it yields CASSLPRGAGETQYF.

This chain joins TRBV6-6 and TRBJ2-6, with TRBD1 matching 10 bases. Germline-derived CDR1 and CDR2 are MNHNY and SVGAGI (reference sequence). J gave up 8 bases and V 7 bases, and 8 bases lay outside the gene matches. The CDR3 has 15 amino acids. The DNA for the CDR3 is TGTGCCAGCACCCCGACAGGGGGCTTGCCCAACGTCCTGACTTTC. As protein: CASTPTGGLPNVLTF.

The chain uses TRBV7-3 and TRBJ2-7, with D possibly being TRBD1 or TRBD2 (6 bases each). Trimming took off 5 bases at V and 2 bases at J, with 13 bases between the two ends. The CDR3 sequence is 14 residues long. CDR1 is SGHTA and CDR2 is FQGTGA in the germline V gene. DNA of the CDR3: TGTGCCAGCAGCCCATCCGGGGGCCCCTACGAGCAGTACTTC. Its protein product is CASSPSGGPYEQYF. Supplemented by reference TRBV7-3 and TRBJ2-7, the full variable domain reads GAGVSQTPSNKVTEKGKYVELRCDPISGHTALYWYRQSLGQGPEFLIYFQGTGAADDSGLPNDRFFAVRPEGSVSTLKIQRTERGDSAVYLCASSPSGGPYEQYFGPGTRLTVT.

V usage is TRBV19 and J usage is TRBJ2-2, with D perhaps being TRBD1 or TRBD2 (5 bases each). The CDR3 spans 14 residues. The germline V gene encodes CDR1 LNHDA and CDR2 SQIVND (reference sequence). V lost 11 bases and J lost 6, with 19 bases in between. CDR3 in amino acids: CAGRRGLGAGELFF. As DNA, the CDR3 is TGTGCCGGCAGACGGGGCCTGGGGGCCGGGGAGCTGTTTTTT.